This TCR beta chain was observed in a study of spatial heterogeneity in lung cancer. TCRdb reprocessed the 5' RACE reads with MiXCR, giving one entry per CDR3 protein. The data hold about 48,000 distinct CDR3 sequences, with approximately 5% observed a single time. Time point given: sample taken at primary tumor resection. Tumor, nontumor lung or frozen PBMC supplied whole RNA, sequenced without sorting. Trimming stripped 6 bases from V and 9 bases from J, with 15 bases between. This CDR3 has 13 amino acids. Germline values: CDR1 MNHEY, CDR2 SVGAGI. This TCR was recovered from a male donor with early-stage non-small cell lung cancer. The rearrangement links TRBV6-5 to TRBJ1-5, with D unresolved. The material was PBMCs, obtained at surgery. The chain's CDR3 is CASRPGRSGPQHF. The CDR3 DNA is TGTGCCAGCAGACCCGGACGGTCCGGGCCCCAGCATTTT.